The 13 T cell receptor beta chains reported below all come from one sample, sequenced in a study of cytomegalovirus exposure and HLA in healthy donors. Use of 60 Vbeta and 13 Jbeta primers characterized the PCR. TCRdb's table, derived via immunoSEQ multiplex PCR, lists solely in-frame clones and lacks some. The sample lists 100,000 to 120,000 clones, around 15% occurring once. Sequencing input: PBMCs. These receptors all come from a female donor in good health and CMV-seronegative.

Only a few counts were recorded for this clone. This chain links TRBV29-1 with TRBJ2-5; D perhaps matches TRBD2 (5 bases). Germline CDR1 SQVTM, CDR2 ANQGSEA. The V and J ends lost 7 bases and 5 bases respectively, with 17 bases between them. There are 13 residues in the CDR3. The CDR3 reads CSGRGPGGETQYF. The CDR3, as DNA: TGCAGCGGCCGAGGACCAGGCGGGGAGACCCAGTACTTC.

The chain is built from TRBV7-8 and TRBJ2-1; tentative D call: TRBD1 (6 bases). The CDR3 extends over 15 amino acids. V lost 4 bases and J 7 bases, leaving 17 bases between the germline ends. Germline loops: CDR1 SGHVS, CDR2 FQNEAQ. The DNA of the CDR3 is TGTGCCAGCAGCTCGGACAGAGGAATGGTAAATGAGCAGTTCTTC. It yields the protein CASSSDRGMVNEQFF.

The chain combines TRBV2 with TRBJ2-2; a possible D gene is TRBD2 (7 bases). Per germline, CDR1 SNHLY and CDR2 FYNNEI. The ends were cut back, 7 bases at V and 5 bases at J, with 20 bases in the middle. This CDR3 is 16 amino acids long. In nucleotides, the CDR3 is TGTGCCAGCACCGAAAGGGGCGGGGGCGGGACCGGGGAGCTGTTTTTT. The encoded protein is CASTERGGGGTGELFF.

The sample holds a few counts of this clone. This rearrangement joins TRBV9 to TRBJ1-1, with no clear D. Germline-derived CDR1 and CDR2 are SGDLS and YYNGEE. The CDR3 contains 12 residues. Trimming left V 0 bases short and J 7 bases short, with 7 bases between. CDR3 amino acids: CASSVGGSEAFF. CDR3 nucleotide sequence: TGTGCCAGCAGCGTAGGCGGCAGTGAAGCTTTCTTT.

This clone appeared a few times. The gene calls are TRBV6-7 and TRBJ2-2; 14 nucleotides agree with TRBD2. TRBV6-7 falls under the ORF class, with uncertain function. V shed 0 bases and J 1 base; nucleotides not matched to a gene: 1. The CDR3 has 18 residues. CDR3 region: CASSYSTSGRVNTGELFF. The CDR3, as DNA: TGTGCCAGCAGTTACTCGACTAGCGGGAGGGTGAACACCGGGGAGCTGTTTTTT.

The gene calls are TRBV5-1 and TRBJ2-7, with 8 bases aligning to TRBD1. Germline V lookup: CDR1 SGHRS, CDR2 YFSETQ. V shed 3 bases and J 5 bases; nucleotides not matched to a gene: 1. The CDR3 spans 12 residues. CDR3 loop: CASSWTGHEQYF. CDR3 in DNA: TGCGCCAGCAGCTGGACAGGGCACGAGCAGTACTTC.

The chain links TRBV9 to TRBJ2-3; 8 bases agree with TRBD2. The CDR3 runs to 16 residues. V dropped 0 bases and J dropped 8; count of bases not matched to a gene: 11. The germline gives CDR1 SGDLS, CDR2 YYNGEE. CDR3 loop: CASSVGSSGAPATQYF. For the CDR3, the DNA is TGTGCCAGCAGCGTAGGGAGTAGCGGGGCCCCTGCTACGCAGTATTTT.

This clone was picked up a small number of times. V and J are TRBV19 and TRBJ1-5; 7 nucleotides match TRBD1. Trimming removed 3 bases from V and 7 bases from J; junction bases left unmatched: 3. The CDR3 length is 13 residues. Germline lookup yields CDR1 LNHDA and CDR2 SQIVND (reference sequence). The CDR3 loop reads CASSMTGNQPQHF. The CDR3 DNA sequence: TGTGCCAGTAGTATGACAGGGAACCAGCCCCAGCATTTT.

The V and J genes are TRBV19 and TRBJ1-5; D is perhaps TRBD1 (6 bases). The germline V and J ends were trimmed by 3 bases and 8 bases, with 11 bases remaining between them. The CDR3 totals 13 residues. The germline V gene has CDR1 LNHDA and CDR2 SQIVND (reference sequence). CDR3 in amino acids: CASSIRGWEPQHF. The CDR3 DNA is TGTGCCAGTAGTATCAGGGGCTGGGAGCCCCAGCATTTT.

This clone was picked up a small number of times. The chain recombines TRBV30 with TRBJ2-4, with D uncertain. Germline CDR1 reads GTSNPN; CDR2 reads SVGIG (reference sequence). The CDR3 extends over 14 amino acids. V lost 0 bases to trimming and J lost 1 base, with 7 bases between them. Here the CDR3 reads CAWSVTGAKNIQYF. As DNA, the CDR3 is TGTGCCTGGAGTGTAACCGGGGCCAAAAACATTCAGTACTTC.

The rearrangement joins TRBV7-8 to TRBJ2-5, with 15 bases matching TRBD2. With V trimmed by 3 bases and J by 1 base, 0 bases remained unmatched. The CDR3 is made up of 16 amino acids. Germline CDR1 is SGHVS and CDR2 is FQNEAQ. CDR3 DNA: TGTGCCAGCAGCTTGGGACTAGCGGGGGGCCAAGAGACCCAGTACTTC. Its translation is CASSLGLAGGQETQYF.

This clone was seen a handful of times. This chain links TRBV6-5 with TRBJ2-7, with 8 nucleotides matching TRBD2. The junction had 3 bases not matched to a gene; V was cut back by 2 bases and J by 6 bases. Germline V gene sequence: CDR1 MNHEY, CDR2 SVGAGI. The CDR3 has 13 residues. The CDR3 is CASSYGLAIEQYF. CDR3 in DNA: TGTGCCAGCAGTTACGGACTAGCAATCGAGCAGTACTTC.

The table lists this clone with a few counts. V and J are TRBV5-1 and TRBJ2-5; 9 positions match TRBD1. Germline loops: CDR1 SGHRS, CDR2 YFSETQ. The CDR3 covers 14 residues. V shed 4 bases and J 2 bases; nucleotides not matched to a gene: 3. In DNA, the CDR3 is TGCGCCAGCAGCCTTGGGACAGGGCAAGAGACCCAGTACTTC. Translated: CASSLGTGQETQYF. Full variable domain (missing parts from reference TRBV5-1 and TRBJ2-5): KAGVTQTPRYLIKTRGQQVTLSCSPISGHRSVSWYQQTPGQGLQFLFEYFSETQRNKGNFPGRFSGRQFSNSRSEMNVSTLELGDSALYLCASSLGTGQETQYFGPGTRLLVL.